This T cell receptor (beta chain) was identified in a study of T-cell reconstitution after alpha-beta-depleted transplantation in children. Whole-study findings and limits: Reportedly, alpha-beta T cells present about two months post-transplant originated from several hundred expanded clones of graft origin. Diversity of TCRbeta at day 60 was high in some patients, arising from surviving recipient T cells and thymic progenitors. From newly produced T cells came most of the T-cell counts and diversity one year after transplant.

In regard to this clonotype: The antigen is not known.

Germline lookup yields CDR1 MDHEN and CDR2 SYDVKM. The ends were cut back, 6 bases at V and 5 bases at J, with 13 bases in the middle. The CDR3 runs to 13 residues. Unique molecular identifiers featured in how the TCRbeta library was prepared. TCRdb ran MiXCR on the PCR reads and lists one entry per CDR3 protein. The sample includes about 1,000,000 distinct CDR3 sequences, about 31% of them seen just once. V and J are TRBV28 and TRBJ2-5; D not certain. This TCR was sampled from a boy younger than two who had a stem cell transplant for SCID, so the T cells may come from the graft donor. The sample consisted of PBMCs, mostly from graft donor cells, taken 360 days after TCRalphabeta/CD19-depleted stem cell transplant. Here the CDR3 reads CASRPSGRETQYF. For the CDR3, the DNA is TGTGCCAGCAGACCGTCCGGTCGGGAGACCCAGTACTTC.